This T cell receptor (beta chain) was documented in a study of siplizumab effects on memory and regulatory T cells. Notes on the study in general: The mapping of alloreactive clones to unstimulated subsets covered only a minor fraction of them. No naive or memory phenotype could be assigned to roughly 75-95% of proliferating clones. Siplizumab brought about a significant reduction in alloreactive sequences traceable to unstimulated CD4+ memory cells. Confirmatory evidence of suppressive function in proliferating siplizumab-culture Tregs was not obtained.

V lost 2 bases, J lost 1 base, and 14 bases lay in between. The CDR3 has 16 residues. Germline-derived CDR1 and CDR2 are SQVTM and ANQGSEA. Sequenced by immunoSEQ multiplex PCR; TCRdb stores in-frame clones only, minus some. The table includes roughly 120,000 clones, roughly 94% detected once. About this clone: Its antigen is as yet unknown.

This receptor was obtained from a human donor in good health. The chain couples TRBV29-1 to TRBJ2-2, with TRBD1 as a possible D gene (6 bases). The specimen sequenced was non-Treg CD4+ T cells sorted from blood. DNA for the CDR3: TGCAGCGTTGAAAGGTGGCTAGGGGGGAACACCGGGGAGCTGTTTTTT. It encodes CSVERWLGGNTGELFF.